Sequencing of this T cell receptor (beta chain) was carried out in a study of blood T cells in healthy people across ages (dated by TCRdb to between 2014 and 2017). In the study overall: In model experiments, template switching captured about one uniquely barcoded TCR beta cDNA molecule for every two T cells. Using deep sequencing normalized with unique cDNA molecular identifiers, the study measured how TCR beta repertoire diversity changes with age. The donors were divided into four age groups: young (average roughly 17 years), middle-aged (approximately 39), aged (about 61) and long-lived (roughly 88). To avoid experimental bias, donors of different ages were distributed randomly across sequencing lanes. The study analyzed two additional independent replicas of 1 million unique cDNA reads from the same blood draw for two donors, one aged 18 to 29 and one aged 80 or older.

Paper-wide results and their limitations: Since profiling was done on bulk unsorted PBMCs, naive and antigen-experienced compartments could not be conclusively compared. Estimates of total diversity based on one million sequenced T cells were regarded as lower bounds and as underestimates. As age increased, observed TCR beta diversity per million T cells dropped in a roughly linear way, and a significant reduction was already evident by age approximately 40. Compared with the aged group, the long-lived group had more naive CD4+ T cells, fewer expanded clones and increased TCR diversity, suggesting age selection. A strong correlation was found between observed TCR beta diversity and the percentage of naive T cells measured by flow cytometry. Donor CMV infection status was unknown, potentially confounding age-related changes in expanded clonotypes.

Including the terminal cysteine and phenylalanine, the CDR3 comprises 16 residues. Solely the CDR3 DNA is kept, with 48 bases framed from the first base. The germline V and J ends show losses of 1 base and 5 bases respectively, and no gene match explains 5 bases of the junction. CDR1 and CDR2 are read off the germline V gene as MGHRA and YSYEKL. Systemically healthy Caucasian individuals from Russia, 39 in total and aged about 6 to 100 years, were included as donors. Each donor gave roughly 11 milliliters of peripheral blood, drawn into EDTA-treated Vacutainer tubes. PBMCs were isolated by Ficoll-Paque density-gradient centrifugation, with at least 6.5 million obtained per sample. Total RNA was extracted from PBMCs with Trizol reagent, with at least 6 micrograms obtained per sample. Naive CD45RAhigh/CD27high T cell percentages were measured by flow cytometry on a PBMC aliquot from every donor. Preparation of the library involved 5' RACE. This sample was sequenced with an Illumina HiSeq 2500. The second PCR ran for about 7 to 11 cycles and used a J-beta primer mix along with a sample-barcoded 5' primer. A unique molecular identifier was introduced onto each TCR beta cDNA molecule by a template-switch 5' adaptor carrying 12 random nucleotides. Each sample yielded at least 2.5 million CDR3-containing paired-end reads. First-strand cDNA was synthesized from all RNA with the Mint cDNA synthesis kit, primed by a TRBC-specific oligonucleotide. Following uracil-DNA glycosylase treatment, all cDNA underwent a first 18-cycle PCR with the universal primers M1SS and BC2_uni_R. Regarding the original processing steps: Normalization of each sample was performed by random selection of 1 million high-quality reads, each carrying a distinct molecular identifier. Instead of being binned into consensus sequences, reads that shared molecular identifiers were thrown out. MiTCR, set to a Q25 quality threshold and the strictest error-elimination algorithm, was used for CDR3 identification, clonotype clustering and error correction. A nonparametric unseen species model using Euler transformation provided a lower-bound estimate of total TCR beta diversity. Starting from the raw public reads, TCRdb applied fastp trimming at Q25, assembled clones with MiXCR and retained in-frame beta chains. CDR3 protein duplicates are merged, each entry listing the most common genes and DNA. Clone size and V and J calls follow TCRdb, not the original study. The sample table contains 580,000 or so distinct CDR3 sequences; only one count was recorded for more than 45% of them. Roughly 24% of the sample lies in the top ten.

This clonotype was counted a single time. The specificity of this receptor is unknown. No base quality values were provided; no much bigger clone lies one nucleotide off. Just one read gives weak support. The rearranged chain carries TRBV4-1 and TRBJ2-2; the junction holds 9 bases that match TRBD1. Sequencing used blood. This clonotype was obtained from a man aged 80 or over in good health. The DNA sequence is TGCGCCAGCAGCCAAGTAGTGGGACAGGGAACCGGGGAGCTGTTTTTT. Translated, this gives CASSQVVGQGTGELFF.